These 24 T cell receptor beta chains originate from one sample sequenced in a study of early T cells in non-severe SARS-CoV-2 infection. Using its own MiXCR run on the 5' RACE reads, TCRdb lists one record per CDR3 protein. The sample lists 110,000 or so distinct CDR3 sequences, about 12% occurring once. The sample consisted of whole blood. The source of these receptors is an adult who was a healthcare worker with PCR-confirmed SARS-CoV-2 infection or an uninfected control (not recorded which).

This rearrangement joins TRBV30 to TRBJ2-3; 9 bases align to TRBD2. The CDR3 has 13 residues. Looked up from germline, CDR1 is GTSNPN and CDR2 is SVGIG (reference sequence). V trimming: 5 bases; J trimming: 5 bases; junction bases outside the gene matches: 5. The CDR3: CAWAGTSRDTQYF. In DNA, the CDR3 is TGTGCCTGGGCCGGGACTAGCCGAGATACGCAGTATTTT.

Only a few counts were recorded for this clonotype. The rearrangement links TRBV20-1 to TRBJ2-7, with TRBD2 identical over 7 bases. This CDR3 has 15 residues. Germline V gene data show CDR1 as DFQATT and CDR2 as SNEGSKA (reference sequence). J was trimmed by 0 bases and V by 1 base; bases with no gene match: 6. CDR3 region: CSARGGSGRSYEQYF. CDR3 DNA: TGCAGTGCTAGAGGGGGTAGCGGGCGCTCCTACGAGCAGTACTTC.

This clonotype was seen a few times. The chain links TRBV29-1 to TRBJ2-1, with D possibly matching TRBD2 (6 bases). V gave up 7 bases and J gave up 16 bases, with 23 bases separating them. From germline, CDR1 is SQVTM and CDR2 ANQGSEA. This CDR3 contains 12 residues. DNA for the CDR3: TGCAGCGCTCGCGGAGAACTAGCCGGAAACTTCTTC. This encodes CSARGELAGNFF.

V usage is TRBV29-1 and J usage is TRBJ1-1; weak D call: TRBD1 (5 bases). CDR1 SQVTM and CDR2 ANQGSEA come from the germline V gene. This CDR3 spans 13 amino acids. V was pared by 7 bases and J by 8 bases, with 20 bases between. The CDR3 DNA reads TGCAGCGCTTGTGACAGACTAACCTCCGAAGCTTTCTTT. It encodes CSACDRLTSEAFF.

This clonotype was counted between two and nine times. The gene calls are TRBV12-3 or TRBV12-4 and TRBJ2-7, with TRBD1 matching 7 bases. V lost 6 bases, J lost 3 bases, and 8 bases stayed unmatched. This CDR3 spans 14 amino acids. The CDR3 DNA follows: TGTGCCAGCAGCCTTACCACAGGGGACTACGAGCAGTACTTC. It yields the protein CASSLTTGDYEQYF.

This clonotype was found many times. CDR3 nucleotides: TGTGCCAGCAGTGCCCGCGGCTATGGCTACACCTTC. Its translation: CASSARGYGYTF. The J gene is TRBJ1-2, the V gene TRBV6-1; D gene unclear. Germline CDR1 reads MNHNS; CDR2 reads SASEGT. The CDR3 spans 12 residues. Trimming took off 4 bases at V and 4 bases at J, with 7 bases between the two ends.

The V and J genes are TRBV14 and TRBJ1-1, with 7 bases fitting TRBD1. Germline V lookup: CDR1 SGHDN, CDR2 FVKESK. V lost 5 bases and J lost 1; bases outside the gene matches: 7. The CDR3 is 15 amino acids. The CDR3 coding sequence is TGTGCCAGCAGCTCCAGGGGGGCCCCGAACACTGAAGCTTTCTTT. Encoded protein: CASSSRGAPNTEAFF.

The V gene is TRBV25-1, the J gene TRBJ2-5; possible D gene TRBD2, 5 bases. CDR3 size: 13 residues. Germline V gene sequence: CDR1 MGHDK, CDR2 SYGVNS. V lost 5 bases and J lost 5, with 12 bases in between. CDR3 loop: CASSRLPQETQYF. CDR3 sequence (DNA): TGTGCCAGCAGTAGACTACCTCAGGAGACCCAGTACTTC.

This clonotype showed up many times. J is TRBJ1-6 and V is TRBV30, with 9 positions matching TRBD1. V lost 0 bases and J lost 7; bases outside the gene matches: 4. This CDR3 comprises 15 residues. CDR1 GTSNPN and CDR2 SVGIG come from the germline V gene (reference sequence). In nucleotides, the CDR3 is TGTGCCTGGAGTGTTGGGACAGGGCGCAATTCACCCCTCCACTTT. Its protein product is CAWSVGTGRNSPLHF.

The genes are TRBV9 and TRBJ2-1; 14 bases match TRBD2. The V and J ends lost 3 bases and 8 bases, in that order; junction bases with no gene match: 7. In germline, CDR1 is SGDLS, CDR2 YYNGEE. The CDR3 is 16 residues long. This CDR3 reads CASSEGTSGSRYEQFF. CDR3 bases: TGTGCCAGCAGCGAGGGGACTAGCGGGAGTAGATATGAGCAGTTCTTC.

DNA of the CDR3: TGTGCCAGCAGCTTACGGGGACAGAAGTACAATGAGCAGTTCTTC. It encodes CASSLRGQKYNEQFF. The chain links TRBV7-2 to TRBJ2-1; 7 bases fit TRBD1. Germline V CDR1 and CDR2: SGHTA, FQGNSA. The CDR3 loop spans 15 amino acids. V was clipped by 2 bases and J by 4 bases; unmatched bases: 5.

In its sample, this clonotype was seen many times. The chain combines TRBV10-3 with TRBJ2-3; D possibly matches TRBD1 or TRBD2 (5 bases each). CDR1 and CDR2 (germline): ENHRY, SYGVKD. Trimming pared 3 bases from V and 6 bases from J, leaving 25 bases between. The length of the CDR3 is 18 residues. CDR3 sequence (DNA): TGTGCCATCAGTGACCCCACCGGGACCGCCGCCTCAGCGGATACGCAGTATTTT. It yields the protein CAISDPTGTAASADTQYF.

This clonotype occurred a few times. The rearrangement uses TRBV6-2 or TRBV6-3 and TRBJ2-3; D is unclear. Germline CDR1 reads MNHEY; CDR2 reads SVGEGT. With 7 bases removed from V and 6 bases from J, the gap between germline ends came to 8 bases. The CDR3 has 11 residues. CDR3 DNA sequence: TGTGCCAGCACCTCTGCGGATACGCAGTATTTT. Translation gives CASTSADTQYF.

This clonotype was observed a few times. The chain combines TRBV10-3 with TRBJ2-3; 9 bases fit TRBD1. This CDR3 has 14 amino acids. CDR1 and CDR2 (germline): ENHRY, SYGVKD. The J segment lost 4 bases and the V segment lost 11 bases, leaving 10 bases of the junction unmatched. DNA of the CDR3: TGTGCCGCCTCGGGACAGGGCTCGTCAGATACGCAGTATTTT. Its protein product is CAASGQGSSDTQYF.

This clonotype came up many times. V gene TRBV28 combines with J gene TRBJ1-1, with D tentatively TRBD1 (6 bases). The germline V gene encodes CDR1 MDHEN and CDR2 SYDVKM. This CDR3 has 15 residues. V was trimmed by 3 bases and J by 3 bases, leaving 14 bases between them. The CDR3: CASSFAGRGDTEAFF. CDR3 nucleotide sequence: TGTGCCAGCAGTTTCGCGGGGAGGGGGGACACTGAAGCTTTCTTT.

CDR3 sequence reads: CASSLDGQGGETQYF. In DNA, the CDR3 is TGCGCCAGCAGCTTGGATGGACAGGGCGGAGAGACCCAGTACTTC. The rearrangement joins TRBV5-1 to TRBJ2-5, with 8 bases matching TRBD1. The CDR3 is 15 residues long. The ends lost 0 bases at V and 4 bases at J; junction bases unmatched: 5. CDR1 SGHRS and CDR2 YFSETQ come from the germline V gene.

This clonotype showed up just a few times. The chain recombines TRBV20-1 with TRBJ2-7, with D maybe TRBD1 (6 bases). This CDR3 spans 15 amino acids. V dropped 1 base and J dropped 0 bases, with 13 bases sitting between them. Germline-derived CDR1 and CDR2 are DFQATT and SNEGSKA (reference sequence). This CDR3 reads CSARAQGPSSYEQYF. Written as DNA, the CDR3 is TGCAGTGCTAGAGCCCAGGGGCCCAGCTCCTACGAGCAGTACTTC.

This chain connects TRBV29-1 to TRBJ2-1, with 8 bases matching TRBD2. Germline lookup yields CDR1 SQVTM and CDR2 ANQGSEA. CDR3 size: 15 residues. The V and J ends lost 6 bases and 1 base, in that order; junction bases with no gene match: 8. CDR3 nucleotide sequence: TGCAGCGTGGGGGGACTAGTCGATTCCTACAATGAGCAGTTCTTC. Translated, it gives CSVGGLVDSYNEQFF.

With respect to this clonotype: A single base separates this from a much larger clone, so it may be a read error. This chain uses TRBV5-6 with TRBJ2-2; D perhaps matches TRBD1 (5 bases). This CDR3 is 18 amino acids long. Germline CDR1 reads SGHDT; CDR2 reads YYEEEE. DNA of the CDR3: TGTACCAGCAGCTTGGCCTCCAGTAGGGGCTATAACACCGGGGAGCTGTTTTTT. Amino acid sequence: CTSSLASSRGYNTGELFF.

This clonotype was seen ten or more times. The DNA of the CDR3 is TGTGCCAGTAGCCAGACAGGCCCACAAGAGACCCAGTACTTC. Translation gives CASSQTGPQETQYF. The chain links TRBV19 to TRBJ2-5, with a possible D match to TRBD1 (6 bases). Germline assignment: CDR1 LNHDA and CDR2 SQIVND (reference sequence). This CDR3 spans 14 amino acids. V lost 6 bases, J lost 2 bases, and 13 bases lay in between.

This clonotype was counted a few times. This CDR3 is CASSQQGYYGYTF. In nucleotides, the CDR3 is TGTGCCAGCAGTCAACAGGGATACTATGGCTACACCTTC. J is TRBJ1-2 and V is TRBV6-2 or TRBV6-3; a possible D gene is TRBD1 (6 bases). The CDR3 loop spans 13 amino acids. Per the germline V gene, CDR1 is MNHEY and CDR2 is SVGEGT. Trimming took off 5 bases at V and 3 bases at J, with 10 bases between the two ends.

This clonotype has more than one count but fewer than ten. The chain joins TRBV7-6 to TRBJ2-5, with a possible D match to TRBD2 (5 bases). With 1 base removed from V and 2 bases from J, the gap between germline ends came to 14 bases. Germline lookup yields CDR1 SGHVS and CDR2 FNYEAQ. This CDR3 comprises 16 residues. The CDR3 region is CASSLGSGGPQETQYF. CDR3 nucleotide sequence: TGTGCCAGCAGCTTAGGCAGCGGAGGACCTCAAGAGACCCAGTACTTC.

This clonotype showed up just a few times. This chain uses TRBV12-3 or TRBV12-4 with TRBJ2-5; D may be TRBD2 (6 bases). The CDR3 contains 13 residues. Trimming stripped 7 bases from V and 4 bases from J, with 13 bases between. The CDR3 nucleotides read TGTGCCAGCACCCGGGGAGGTGGAGAGACCCAGTACTTC. Its translation: CASTRGGGETQYF.

This clonotype was seen many times. This chain connects TRBV5-6 to TRBJ2-7; TRBD1 matches at 7 bases. V lost 1 base, J lost 6 bases, and 4 bases stayed unmatched. The CDR3 extends over 13 amino acids. Per the germline V gene, CDR1 is SGHDT and CDR2 is YYEEEE. CDR3 loop: CASSLTGASEQYF. DNA of the CDR3: TGTGCCAGCAGCTTGACAGGGGCATCCGAGCAGTACTTC.